Each of the 29 T cell receptor beta chains below was sequenced from the same sample in a study of memory B cells and T cells in multiple sclerosis. Sequencing was performed with immunoSEQ multiplex PCR; in TCRdb, only in-frame clones are kept and a portion is missing. The sample lists hundreds of clones, about 86% occurring once. The sequenced sample consisted of brain tissue. These receptors originate from a human donor with multiple sclerosis.

The CDR3 spells CASSGPGVAGGETQYF. CDR3 in DNA: TGTGCCAGCAGCGGACCCGGAGTAGCGGGAGGAGAGACCCAGTACTTC. The V call is TRBV7-9, the J call TRBJ2-5; TRBD2 aligns across 10 bases. Germline CDR1 reads SEHNR; CDR2 reads FQNEAQ (reference sequence). The CDR3 length is 16 residues. V shed 5 bases, J shed 4 bases, and the junction held 10 bases outside the gene matches.

The CDR3 is CASSTRTDGHNEQFF. CDR3 sequence (DNA): TGTGCCAGCAGTACTCGGACCGACGGCCACAATGAGCAGTTCTTC. The gene calls are TRBV27 and TRBJ2-1; D is uncertain. V lost 5 bases and J lost 5, with 16 bases in between. The germline gives CDR1 MNHEY, CDR2 SMNVEV (reference sequence). The CDR3 totals 15 residues.

V and J are TRBV5-1 and TRBJ1-2; 7 bases map to TRBD1. The CDR3 totals 13 residues. CDR1 and CDR2 from the germline V gene are SGHRS and YFSETQ. The J segment lost 5 bases and the V segment lost 3 bases, leaving 4 bases of the junction unmatched. CDR3 coding DNA: TGCGCCAGCAGCTCCGAGGGACAGTATGGCTACACCTTC. This translates into CASSSEGQYGYTF.

The rearrangement links TRBV6-5 to TRBJ1-2, with a weak D call TRBD1 (5 bases). V lost 8 bases to trimming and J lost 2 bases, with 9 bases between them. The CDR3 totals 12 residues. CDR1 MNHEY and CDR2 SVGAGI come from the germline V gene. This chain's CDR3 is CASRGGNYGYTF. For the CDR3, the DNA is TGTGCCAGCCGGGGGGGAAACTATGGCTACACCTTC.

The rearrangement links TRBV6-5 to TRBJ2-3, with D tentatively TRBD1 or TRBD2 (7 bases each). With 2 bases removed from V and 8 bases from J, the gap between germline ends came to 20 bases. Looked up from germline, CDR1 is MNHEY and CDR2 is SVGAGI. The CDR3 is made up of 16 amino acids. CDR3 bases: TGTGCCAGCAGTTACCGTGGACAGTCAGGGGGGGGTACGCAGTATTTT. Its protein product is CASSYRGQSGGGTQYF.

The chain carries TRBV2 and TRBJ2-3, with 11 bases lining up with TRBD1. Germline-derived CDR1 and CDR2 are SNHLY and FYNNEI. This CDR3 spans 15 amino acids. V shed 2 bases, J shed 7 bases, and the junction held 5 bases outside the gene matches. The chain's CDR3 is CASSERTGGANTQYF. CDR3 nucleotide sequence: TGTGCCAGCAGTGAAAGGACAGGGGGCGCGAATACGCAGTATTTT. The full variable domain, rest sourced from reference TRBV2 and TRBJ2-3, is EPEVTQTPSHQVTQMGQEVILRCVPISNHLYFYWYRQILGQKVEFLVSFYNNEISEKSEIFDDQFSVERPDGSNFTLKIRSTKLEDSAMYFCASSERTGGANTQYFGPGTRLTVL.

The gene calls are TRBV7-9 and TRBJ1-1; the D gene is possibly TRBD1 (5 bases). This CDR3 contains 13 residues. V was cut by 1 base and J by 6 bases, with 9 bases left in between. The germline CDR1 and CDR2 sequences are SEHNR and FQNEAQ (reference sequence). This CDR3 is CASSLGQGAEAFF. For the CDR3, the DNA is TGTGCCAGCAGCTTAGGGCAGGGTGCTGAAGCTTTCTTT.

The genes are TRBV9 and TRBJ1-1; possibly TRBD1 for D (6 bases). CDR3 length equals 15 residues. CDR1 SGDLS and CDR2 YYNGEE come from the germline V gene. The ends were cut back, 3 bases at V and 6 bases at J, with 18 bases in the middle. CDR3 region: CASSAGTGSGSEAFF. In nucleotides, the CDR3 is TGTGCCAGCAGCGCAGGTACAGGGTCTGGCTCTGAAGCTTTCTTT.

The chain has TRBV7-2 and TRBJ1-5; D gene ambiguous. Germline V gene lookup returns CDR1 SGHTA and CDR2 FQGNSA. V was cut by 3 bases and J by 4 bases, with 7 bases left in between. This CDR3 region has 13 residues. The CDR3 bases are TGTGCCAGCAGCTTTTCTGGGAATCAGCCCCAGCATTTT. This encodes CASSFSGNQPQHF.

Notes on this clone: The CDR3 does not close with the conserved phenylalanine or tryptophan, likely indicating a read error. The CDR3 reads CASSEMTGGRGGYTL. CDR3 nucleotides: TGCGCCAGCAGTGAGATGACGGGGGGGCGTGGGGGCTACACCCTC. The rearrangement uses TRBV10-2 and TRBJ1-2; possible D gene TRBD1, 6 bases. Trimming stripped 2 bases from V and 8 bases from J, with 18 bases between. The length of the CDR3 is 15 residues. Germline lookup yields CDR1 WSHSY and CDR2 SAAADI.

Of note for this clone: A read error may account for a junction end that differs from germline. The chain is built from TRBV10-1 and TRBJ2-1; 7 bases line up with TRBD2. The V gene's germline CDR1 is WNHNN and CDR2 SYGVQD (reference sequence). This CDR3 region has 14 residues. The CDR3 loop reads CAGSAGGSCNEQFF. The CDR3 region has the DNA TGCGCCGGCAGTGCAGGCGGGAGCTGCAATGAGCAGTTCTTC.

This clone was found once. Relative to the germline gene, one junction end is altered; a read error may explain this. The chain employs TRBV11-2 and TRBJ1-2, with 7 nucleotides matching TRBD1. This CDR3 contains 11 residues. CDR1 SGHAT and CDR2 FQNNGV come from the germline V gene. The CDR3 coding sequence is TGTGCCAGCAGCTTAGGACAGGGCCCCTTCTTC. Its translation: CASSLGQGPFF. Complete variable domain (other parts from reference TRBV11-2 and TRBJ1-2): EAGVAQSPRYKIIEKRQSVAFWCNPISGHATLYWYQQILGQGPKLLIQFQNNGVVDDSQLPKDRFSAERLKGVDSTLKIQPAKLEDSAVYLCASSLGQGPFFGSGTRLTVV.

The chain couples TRBV6-4 to TRBJ2-3; weak D call: TRBD2 (6 bases). This CDR3 region has 13 residues. CDR1 and CDR2 from the germline V gene are MRHNA and SNTAGT. V was cut by 5 bases and J by 6 bases, with 12 bases left in between. CDR3 in amino acids: CASSYGGKDTQYF. The CDR3 DNA sequence: TGTGCCAGCAGTTACGGGGGTAAGGATACGCAGTATTTT.

This clone was observed once. This chain connects TRBV27 to TRBJ1-1; 7 bases match TRBD1. The ends lost 5 bases at V and 7 bases at J; junction bases unmatched: 7. This CDR3 has 13 amino acids. Germline V lookup: CDR1 MNHEY, CDR2 SMNVEV (reference sequence). The DNA of the CDR3 is TGTGCCAGCAGTCTTTTTACAGGGGATGAAGCTTTCTTT. Its translation: CASSLFTGDEAFF.

This clone was detected only a few times. The rearrangement joins TRBV28 to TRBJ2-5, with 10 nucleotides matching TRBD2. Losses at the gene ends were 7 bases for V and 5 bases for J; bases not matched to a gene: 19. The CDR3 sequence is 18 residues long. Germline-derived CDR1 and CDR2 are MDHEN and SYDVKM. CDR3 sequence reads: CASINRSSGRFWSETQYF. CDR3 nucleotides: TGTGCCAGCATCAACCGGTCTAGCGGGAGATTTTGGTCGGAGACCCAGTACTTC.

This chain uses TRBV28 with TRBJ2-7; TRBD2 aligns across 7 bases. The CDR3 is 14 amino acids. Losses at the gene ends were 3 bases for V and 3 bases for J; bases not matched to a gene: 5. CDR1 MDHEN and CDR2 SYDVKM come from the germline V gene. The CDR3 loop is CASSFRGSGYEQYF. CDR3 nucleotides: TGTGCCAGCAGTTTTCGCGGGAGCGGCTACGAGCAGTACTTC.

This rearrangement joins TRBV6-5 to TRBJ2-7, with 8 bases aligning to TRBD1. Germline CDR1 reads MNHEY; CDR2 reads SVGAGI. J was trimmed by 6 bases and V by 0 bases; bases with no gene match: 7. The CDR3 consists of 15 residues. Written as DNA, the CDR3 is TGTGCCAGCAGTTACTCTTGGCAGGGGGCGGCCGAGCAGTACTTC. Its translation: CASSYSWQGAAEQYF.

The chain uses TRBV27 and TRBJ1-5, with D possibly being TRBD1 (5 bases). V lost 1 base and J lost 0, with 16 bases in between. This CDR3 spans 18 amino acids. CDR1 and CDR2 from the germline V gene are MNHEY and SMNVEV (reference sequence). The chain's CDR3 is CASSLYPPGGDSNQPQHF. CDR3 nucleotides: TGTGCCAGCAGTTTATACCCCCCGGGAGGGGATAGCAATCAGCCCCAGCATTTT.

V and J are TRBV10-3 and TRBJ1-1, with D unclear. This CDR3 has 14 residues. V lost 2 bases, J lost 3 bases, and 10 bases lay in between. The V gene's germline CDR1 is ENHRY and CDR2 SYGVKD. The CDR3: CAISELLGYTEAFF. As DNA, the CDR3 is TGTGCCATCAGTGAGCTTTTAGGGTACACTGAAGCTTTCTTT.

This clone has a single count. This chain links TRBV28 with TRBJ1-5, with 10 positions matching TRBD1. With V trimmed by 8 bases and J by 5 bases, 6 bases remained unmatched. The length of the CDR3 is 14 residues. Germline loops: CDR1 MDHEN, CDR2 SYDVKM. In nucleotides, the CDR3 is TGTGCCAGCTATTCCGGGACAGGGGATCAGCCCCAGCATTTT. This codes for CASYSGTGDQPQHF.

V gene TRBV19 combines with J gene TRBJ1-1, with 9 nucleotides matching TRBD1. The J segment lost 4 bases and the V segment lost 1 base, leaving 1 base of the junction unmatched. The CDR3 covers 14 residues. Germline assignment: CDR1 LNHDA and CDR2 SQIVND (reference sequence). CDR3 bases: TGTGCCAGTAGTATAGCACAGGGGGCCACTGAAGCTTTCTTT. Translation gives CASSIAQGATEAFF.

V and J are TRBV18 and TRBJ1-6; D gene uncertain. CDR1 and CDR2 (germline): KGHSH, LQKENI. The CDR3 is 17 residues long. V was pared by 1 base and J by 0 bases, with 10 bases between. Here the CDR3 reads CASSPLPASSYNSPLHF. The CDR3 coding sequence is TGTGCCAGCTCACCACTGCCCGCGAGCTCCTATAATTCACCCCTCCACTTT.

The rearrangement uses TRBV11-1 and TRBJ2-7, with D tentatively TRBD2 (6 bases). This CDR3 contains 15 residues. Germline assignment: CDR1 SGHAT and CDR2 FQDESV (reference sequence). The V end was cut by 5 bases, the J end by 2 bases, with 16 bases between. The CDR3 bases are TGTGCCAGCAGCCGTACTAGGACGGGGGCCTACGAGCAGTACTTC. This gives the protein CASSRTRTGAYEQYF.

This rearrangement joins TRBV4-1 to TRBJ1-1; D not resolved. Deletions cut 4 bases from V and 2 bases from J, with 8 bases between. CDR1 is MGHRA, CDR2 YSYEKL, per germline. The CDR3 is 13 amino acids. The CDR3 DNA is TGCGCCAGCAGCCTTGGGATCAACACTGAAGCTTTCTTT. Encoded protein: CASSLGINTEAFF.

The rearrangement uses TRBV7-6 and TRBJ1-1; TRBD1 might be the D (5 bases). The CDR3 consists of 16 residues. The ends were cut back, 5 bases at V and 6 bases at J, with 22 bases in the middle. The germline CDR1 and CDR2 sequences are SGHVS and FNYEAQ. The CDR3 DNA follows: TGTGCCAGCAGCCATCAACGCTCCGGAGGGGCGGCTGAAGCTTTCTTT. Protein: CASSHQRSGGAAEAFF. The complete variable domain, with remaining parts taken from reference TRBV7-6 and TRBJ1-1, reads GAGVSQSPRYKVTKRGQDVALRCDPISGHVSLYWYRQALGQGPEFLTYFNYEAQQDKSGLPNDRFSAERPEGSISTLTIQRTEQRDSAMYRCASSHQRSGGAAEAFFGQGTRLTVV.

J is TRBJ2-7 and V is TRBV27; 8 nucleotides agree with TRBD2. The CDR3 is 18 residues long. J gave up 2 bases and V 1 base, and 13 bases lay outside the gene matches. Germline-derived CDR1 and CDR2 are MNHEY and SMNVEV (reference sequence). The DNA for the CDR3 is TGTGCCAGCAGTTTATGCCAGCGGCTGGCGGGGGGAACCTACGAGCAGTACTTC. This codes for CASSLCQRLAGGTYEQYF.

This clone was detected only once. This sequence joins TRBV7-2 and TRBJ1-2; no reliable D call. Trimming removed 0 bases from V and 2 bases from J, with 10 bases in between. The V gene's germline CDR1 is SGHTA and CDR2 FQGNSA. The CDR3 is 15 amino acids. For the CDR3, the DNA is TGTGCCAGCAGCTTAGCATGGGTAGGGAACTATGGCTACACCTTC. It codes for CASSLAWVGNYGYTF.

For this clone: Other DNA sequences in the same sample also yield this CDR3. The gene calls are TRBV7-8 and TRBJ2-3; no clear D. Trimming removed 0 bases at V and 2 bases at J, with 3 bases between. Germline loops: CDR1 SGHVS, CDR2 FQNEAQ. This CDR3 has 13 residues. This CDR3 reads CASSLALTDTQYF. For the CDR3, the DNA is TGTGCCAGCAGCTTAGCGCTCACAGATACGCAGTATTTT.

This chain links TRBV28 with TRBJ1-4; perhaps TRBD1 as D (5 bases). Trimming shortened V by 5 bases and J by 4 bases, and 17 bases separated the two germline ends. CDR1 is MDHEN, CDR2 SYDVKM, per germline. The length of the CDR3 is 16 residues. CDR3 DNA sequence: TGTGCCAGCAGTCCCCTCGGGGGACTTGATAATGAAAAACTGTTTTTT. Its translation is CASSPLGGLDNEKLFF.